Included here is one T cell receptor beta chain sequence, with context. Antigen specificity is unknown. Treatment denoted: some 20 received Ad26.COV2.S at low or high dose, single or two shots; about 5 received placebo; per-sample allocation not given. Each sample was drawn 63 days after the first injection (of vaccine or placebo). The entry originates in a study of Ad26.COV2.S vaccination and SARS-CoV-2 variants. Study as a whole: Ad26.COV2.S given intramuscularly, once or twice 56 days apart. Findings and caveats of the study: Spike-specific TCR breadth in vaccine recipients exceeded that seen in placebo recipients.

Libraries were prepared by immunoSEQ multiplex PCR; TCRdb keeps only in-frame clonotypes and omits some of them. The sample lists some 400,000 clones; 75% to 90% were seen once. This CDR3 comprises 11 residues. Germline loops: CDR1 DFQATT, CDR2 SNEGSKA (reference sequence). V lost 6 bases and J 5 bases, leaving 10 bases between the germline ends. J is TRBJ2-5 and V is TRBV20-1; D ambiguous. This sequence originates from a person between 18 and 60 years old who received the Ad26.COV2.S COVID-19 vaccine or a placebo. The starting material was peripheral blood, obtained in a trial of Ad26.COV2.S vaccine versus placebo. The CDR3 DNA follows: TGCAGTGCCCGAATCGGGGAGACCCAGTACTTC. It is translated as CSARIGETQYF.